The 9 T cell receptor beta chains below were found in one sample sequenced in a study of shared clonotypes between healthy human individuals. Data came from immunoSEQ multiplex PCR; TCRdb stores just in-frame clones and leaves some out. The sample lists about 1 million clones, more than 65% occurring once. The specimen sequenced was memory CD4+ T cells sorted from blood. Indicated subset: CD45RA-negative fraction. The receptors shown here come from a man aged 18 to 30 in good health.

The rearrangement uses TRBV29-1 and TRBJ2-7, with 9 bases fitting TRBD1. V lost 6 bases, J lost 3 bases, and 3 bases stayed unmatched. Germline-derived CDR1 and CDR2 are SQVTM and ANQGSEA. The CDR3 consists of 12 residues. CDR3 nucleotide sequence: TGCAGCGTAAAGACAGGGGGCTACGAGCAGTACTTC. Translating it yields CSVKTGGYEQYF.

The J gene is TRBJ2-2, the V gene TRBV9; D perhaps matches TRBD1 (5 bases). The CDR3 totals 15 residues. The V gene lost 3 bases and the J gene lost 1 base, with 10 bases spanning the gap. Germline V lookup: CDR1 SGDLS, CDR2 YYNGEE. For the CDR3, the DNA is TGTGCCAGCAGCGAGAGAACAGGGAACACCGGGGAGCTGTTTTTT. Amino acid sequence: CASSERTGNTGELFF.

The chain carries TRBV6-5 and TRBJ2-7, with TRBD2 matching over 9 bases. The trim removed 6 bases at V and 3 bases at J, leaving 9 bases unmatched. Looked up from germline, CDR1 is MNHEY and CDR2 is SVGAGI. This CDR3 contains 15 residues. The CDR3 region is CASRRGRDFHYEQYF. The CDR3 nucleotides are TGTGCCAGCAGACGCGGGAGGGATTTTCACTACGAGCAGTACTTC.

The chain uses TRBV7-9 and TRBJ2-7; 12 bases are a match to TRBD2. The CDR3 spans 15 residues. Germline CDR1 SEHNR, CDR2 FQNEAQ (reference sequence). J was trimmed by 2 bases and V by 5 bases; bases with no gene match: 4. Written as DNA, the CDR3 is TGTGCCAGCAGCCCACTAGCGGGGGGCACCTACGAGCAGTACTTC. Amino acids: CASSPLAGGTYEQYF.

The V and J genes are TRBV7-9 and TRBJ2-3; no clear D gene. V was pared by 1 base and J by 9 bases, with 8 bases between. Germline CDR1 reads SEHNR; CDR2 reads FQNEAQ (reference sequence). This CDR3 is built from 12 residues. CDR3 region: CASSLERTTQYF. For the CDR3, the DNA is TGTGCCAGCAGCTTAGAACGTACGACGCAGTATTTT.

The chain has TRBV4-2 and TRBJ2-3; 7 bases map to TRBD2. J gave up 3 bases and V 5 bases, and 5 bases lay outside the gene matches. In germline, CDR1 is LGHNA, CDR2 YNFKEQ. CDR3 length: 14 amino acids. The CDR3 region is CASSYGLETDTQYF. The CDR3 DNA sequence: TGTGCCAGCAGCTATGGACTAGAGACAGATACGCAGTATTTT.

This chain connects TRBV30 to TRBJ2-2; TRBD1 aligns across 8 bases. The V gene's germline CDR1 is GTSNPN and CDR2 SVGIG (reference sequence). V lost 2 bases to trimming and J lost 5 bases; unmatched junction nucleotides: 10. The CDR3 has 16 amino acids. CDR3 protein: CAWSNPFQGATGELFF. The CDR3 nucleotides are TGTGCCTGGAGTAACCCCTTCCAGGGGGCTACCGGGGAGCTGTTTTTT.

The chain couples TRBV2 to TRBJ2-3; D might be TRBD2 (7 bases). The CDR3 runs 18 residues. CDR1 and CDR2 (germline): SNHLY, FYNNEI. Trimming shortened V by 7 bases and J by 0 bases, and 23 bases separated the two germline ends. The CDR3 DNA follows: TGTGCCAGCATGATTTTGGGGGGGCTAAGTTCTAGCACAGATACGCAGTATTTT. Its protein is CASMILGGLSSSTDTQYF.

This clone has a count of ten or more. V is TRBV2 and J is TRBJ1-4; TRBD1 matches 8 bases. CDR3 length: 14 amino acids. V shed 6 bases, J shed 5 bases, and the junction held 5 bases outside the gene matches. Looked up from germline, CDR1 is SNHLY and CDR2 is FYNNEI. The CDR3 DNA sequence: TGTGCCAGCAGAGGGGACAGGCAGAATGAAAAACTGTTTTTT. As protein: CASRGDRQNEKLFF.